The sequence of this TCR beta chain was determined in a study of OX40 agonist ivuxolimab in advanced cancers. On the study more broadly: The patients got ivuxolimab, which is an agonistic anti-OX40 (CD134) antibody. Earlier treatment with anti-PD-1, anti-PD-L1 or anti-CTLA-4 was permitted, and over 35% had received some. Study results and limitations: There was clonal expansion of CD4+ and CD8+ blood T cells by week 6 at 0.1 to 3.0 mg/kg. Partly responding patients at 0.1-3.0 mg/kg showed some of the smallest clonal expansion.

Deletions cut 5 bases from V and 6 bases from J, with 16 bases between. Per germline, CDR1 SEHNR and CDR2 FQNEAQ (reference sequence). CDR3 length: 14 residues. As to this clone: Its antigen is currently unknown.

The assay was immunoSEQ multiplex PCR, and TCRdb's table has in-frame clones only and misses some. This table holds around 88,000 clones, about 92% found once. The gene calls are TRBV7-9 and TRBJ1-2; possible D gene TRBD1, 6 bases. The source of this sequence is an adult with an advanced solid tumor such as melanoma, head and neck, liver or kidney cancer. Material: CD4+ or CD8+ T cells sorted from blood, obtained in a trial of the OX40 agonist ivuxolimab. CDR3 coding DNA: TGTGCCAGCAGCCCCCATGCAGGGGCGGATGGCTACACCTTC. Translation: CASSPHAGADGYTF.